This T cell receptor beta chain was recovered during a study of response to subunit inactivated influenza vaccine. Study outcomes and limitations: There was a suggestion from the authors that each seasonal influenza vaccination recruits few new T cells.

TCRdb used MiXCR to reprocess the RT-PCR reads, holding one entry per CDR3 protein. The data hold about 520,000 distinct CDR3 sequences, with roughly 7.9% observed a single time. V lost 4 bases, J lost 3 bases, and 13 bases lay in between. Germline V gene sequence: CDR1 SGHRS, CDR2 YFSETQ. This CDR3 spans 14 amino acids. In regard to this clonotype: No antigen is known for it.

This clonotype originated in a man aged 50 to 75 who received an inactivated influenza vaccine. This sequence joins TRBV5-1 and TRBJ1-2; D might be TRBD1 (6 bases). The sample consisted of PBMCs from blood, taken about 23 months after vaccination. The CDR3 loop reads CASSLTGLDYGYTF. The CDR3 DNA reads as TGCGCCAGCAGCCTTACAGGGTTGGACTATGGCTACACCTTC.